This T cell receptor (beta chain) appears in the sequencing data of a study of graft-versus-host responses after intestinal transplantation. Study information: Grafts that recipients had were multivisceral, liver-intestinal, or isolated intestinal transplants. After anti-thymocyte globulin induction, recipients took tacrolimus and steroids for 2 to 3 years.

The table came from immunoSEQ multiplex PCR; TCRdb's copy has only in-frame clones and leaves some out. This sample carries just over 40,000 clones, around 95% of them seen once, and the ten largest clones take less than 0.65%. V was shortened by 1 base and J by 2 bases, with 12 bases between the two germline ends. The CDR3 contains 16 residues. Germline V lookup: CDR1 SEHNR, CDR2 FQNEAQ (reference sequence). A word on this clone: Its target is unknown.

General study findings and limits: Within the allografts of patients who had graft-donor T cell macrochimerism, graft-versus-host to host-versus-graft clonal ratios were high. Early post-transplant falls in HvG clones accompanied the peak levels of circulating GvH clones.

The V and J genes are TRBV7-9 and TRBJ1-3; the D gene is possibly TRBD1 (5 bases). The clonotype comes from a human donor who was the organ donor for an intestinal transplant. The specimen comprised unstimulated CD8+ T cells sorted from spleen or lymph node cells, sampled before transplant. The CDR3 coding sequence is TGTGCCAGCAGCTTAGAGGGGTTCCCCCCTGGAAACACCATATATTTT. Translating it yields CASSLEGFPPGNTIYF.